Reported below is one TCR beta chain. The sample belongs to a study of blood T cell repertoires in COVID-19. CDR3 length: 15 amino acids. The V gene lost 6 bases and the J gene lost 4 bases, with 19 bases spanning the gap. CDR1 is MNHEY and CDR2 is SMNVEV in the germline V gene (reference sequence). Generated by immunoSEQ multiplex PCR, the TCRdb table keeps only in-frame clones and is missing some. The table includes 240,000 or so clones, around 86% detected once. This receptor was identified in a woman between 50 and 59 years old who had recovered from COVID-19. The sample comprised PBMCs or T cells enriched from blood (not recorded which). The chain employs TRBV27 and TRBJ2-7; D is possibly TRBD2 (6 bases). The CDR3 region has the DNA TGTGCCAGCAGCCCCCAGTCGGGAGTAGAGTACGAGCAGTACTTC. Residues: CASSPQSGVEYEQYF.